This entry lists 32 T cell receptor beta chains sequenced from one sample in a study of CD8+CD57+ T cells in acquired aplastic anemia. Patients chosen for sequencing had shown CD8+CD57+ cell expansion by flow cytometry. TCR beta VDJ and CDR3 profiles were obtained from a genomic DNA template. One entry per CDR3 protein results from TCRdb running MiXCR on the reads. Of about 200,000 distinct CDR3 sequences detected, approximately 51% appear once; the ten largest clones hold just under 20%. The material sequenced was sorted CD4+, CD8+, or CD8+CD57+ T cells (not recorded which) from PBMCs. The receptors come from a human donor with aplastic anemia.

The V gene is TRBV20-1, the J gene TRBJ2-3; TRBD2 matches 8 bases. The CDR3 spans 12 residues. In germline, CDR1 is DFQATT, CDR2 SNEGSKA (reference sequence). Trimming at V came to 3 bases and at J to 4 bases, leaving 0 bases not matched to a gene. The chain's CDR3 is CSASGGADTQYF. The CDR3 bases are TGCAGTGCTAGCGGGGGGGCAGATACGCAGTATTTT.

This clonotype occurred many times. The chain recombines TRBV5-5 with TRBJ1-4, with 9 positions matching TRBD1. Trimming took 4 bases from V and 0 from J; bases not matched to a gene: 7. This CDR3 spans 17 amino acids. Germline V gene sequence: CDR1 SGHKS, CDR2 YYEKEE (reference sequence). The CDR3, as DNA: TGTGCCAGCAGCCTGACCTGGACAGGGGCAACTAATGAAAAACTGTTTTTT. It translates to CASSLTWTGATNEKLFF. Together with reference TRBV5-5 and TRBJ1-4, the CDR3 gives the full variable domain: DAGVTQSPTHLIKTRGQQVTLRCSPISGHKSVSWYQQVLGQGPQFIFQYYEKEERGRGNFPDRFSARQFPNYSSELNVNALLLGDSALYLCASSLTWTGATNEKLFFGSGTQLSVL.

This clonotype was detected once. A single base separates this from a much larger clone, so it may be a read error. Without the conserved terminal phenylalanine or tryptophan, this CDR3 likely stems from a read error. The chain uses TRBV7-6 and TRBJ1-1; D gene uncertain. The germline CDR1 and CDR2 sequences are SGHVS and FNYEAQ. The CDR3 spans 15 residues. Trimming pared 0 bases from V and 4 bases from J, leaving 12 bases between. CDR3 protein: CASSLAGWGGTEAFS. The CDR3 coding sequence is TGTGCCAGCAGCTTAGCTGGGTGGGGAGGCACTGAAGCTTTCTCT.

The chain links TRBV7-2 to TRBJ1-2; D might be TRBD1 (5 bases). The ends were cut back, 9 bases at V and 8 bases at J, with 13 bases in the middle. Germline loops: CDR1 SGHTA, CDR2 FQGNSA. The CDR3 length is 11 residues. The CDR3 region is CASSMEGGYTF. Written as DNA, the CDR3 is TGTGCCAGTAGTATGGAGGGGGGCTACACCTTC.

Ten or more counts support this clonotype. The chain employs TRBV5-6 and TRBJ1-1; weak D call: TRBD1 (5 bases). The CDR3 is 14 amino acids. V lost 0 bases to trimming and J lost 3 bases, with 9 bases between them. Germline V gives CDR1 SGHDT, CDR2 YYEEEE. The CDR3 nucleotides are TGTGCCAGCAGCTTGGTCGGGGCGGACACTGAAGCTTTCTTT. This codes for CASSLVGADTEAFF.

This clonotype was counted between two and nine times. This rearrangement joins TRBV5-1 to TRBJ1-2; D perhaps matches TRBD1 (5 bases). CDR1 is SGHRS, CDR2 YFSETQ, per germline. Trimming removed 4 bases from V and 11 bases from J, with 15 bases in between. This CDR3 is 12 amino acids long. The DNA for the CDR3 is TGCGCCAGCAGCCAGTACGGGACGGGGTACACCTTC. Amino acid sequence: CASSQYGTGYTF.

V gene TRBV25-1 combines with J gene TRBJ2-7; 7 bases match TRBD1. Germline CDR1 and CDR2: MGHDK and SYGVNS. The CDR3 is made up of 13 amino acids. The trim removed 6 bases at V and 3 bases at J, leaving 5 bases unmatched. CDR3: CASSRGINYEQYF. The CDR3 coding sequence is TGTGCCAGCAGCAGGGGGATTAACTACGAGCAGTACTTC.

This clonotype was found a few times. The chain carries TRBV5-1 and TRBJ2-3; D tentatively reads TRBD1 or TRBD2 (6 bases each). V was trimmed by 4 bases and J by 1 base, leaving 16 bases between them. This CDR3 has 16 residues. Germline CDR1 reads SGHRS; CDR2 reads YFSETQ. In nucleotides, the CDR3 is TGCGCCAGCAGCCCGGGGGCCCCAGGGGGCACAGATACGCAGTATTTT. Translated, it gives CASSPGAPGGTDTQYF. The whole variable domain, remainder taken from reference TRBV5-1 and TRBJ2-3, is KAGVTQTPRYLIKTRGQQVTLSCSPISGHRSVSWYQQTPGQGLQFLFEYFSETQRNKGNFPGRFSGRQFSNSRSEMNVSTLELGDSALYLCASSPGAPGGTDTQYFGPGTRLTVL.

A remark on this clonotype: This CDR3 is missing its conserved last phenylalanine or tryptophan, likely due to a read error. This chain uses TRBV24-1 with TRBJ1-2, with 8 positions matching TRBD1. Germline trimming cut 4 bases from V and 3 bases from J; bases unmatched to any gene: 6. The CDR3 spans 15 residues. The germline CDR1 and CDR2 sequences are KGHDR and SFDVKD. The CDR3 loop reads CATSDPTGEHYGYTL. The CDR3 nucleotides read TGTGCCACCAGTGACCCGACAGGGGAGCACTATGGCTACACCCTC.

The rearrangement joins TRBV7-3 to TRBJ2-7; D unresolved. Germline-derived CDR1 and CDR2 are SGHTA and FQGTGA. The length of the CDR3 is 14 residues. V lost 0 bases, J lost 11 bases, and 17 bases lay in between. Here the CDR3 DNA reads TGTGCCAGCAGCTTAACGTTAGGCCATCGGACCAAGTACGTC. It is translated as CASSLTLGHRTKYV.

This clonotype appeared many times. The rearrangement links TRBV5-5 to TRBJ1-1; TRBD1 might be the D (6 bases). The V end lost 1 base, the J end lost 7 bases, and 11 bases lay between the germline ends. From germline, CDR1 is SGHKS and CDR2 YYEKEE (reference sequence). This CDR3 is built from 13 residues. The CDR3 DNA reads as TGTGCCAGCAGCTTGCAGGCGGACAGTGAAGCTTTCTTT. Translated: CASSLQADSEAFF.

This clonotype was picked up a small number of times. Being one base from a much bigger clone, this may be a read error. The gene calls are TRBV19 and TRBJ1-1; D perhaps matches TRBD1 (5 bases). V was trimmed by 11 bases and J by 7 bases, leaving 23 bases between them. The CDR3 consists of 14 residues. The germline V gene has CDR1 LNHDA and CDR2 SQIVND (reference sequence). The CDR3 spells CAGTQILGGNEAFF. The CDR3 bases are TGTGCCGGTACCCAAATACTGGGGGGTAATGAAGCTTTCTTT. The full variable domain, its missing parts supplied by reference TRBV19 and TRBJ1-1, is DGGITQSPKYLFRKEGQNVTLSCEQNLNHDAMYWYRQDPGQGLRLIYYSQIVNDFQKGDIAEGYSVSREKKESFPLTVTSAQKNPTAFYLCAGTQILGGNEAFFGQGTRLTVV.

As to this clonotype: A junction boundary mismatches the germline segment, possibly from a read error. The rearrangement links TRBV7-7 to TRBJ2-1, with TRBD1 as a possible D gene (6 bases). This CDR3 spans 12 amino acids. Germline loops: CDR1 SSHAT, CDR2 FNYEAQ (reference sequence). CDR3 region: CASSPDRTEQFF. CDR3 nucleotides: TGTGCTAGCAGCCCAGACAGGACAGAGCAGTTCTTC. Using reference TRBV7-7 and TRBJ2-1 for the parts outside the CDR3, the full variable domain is GAGVSQSPRYKVTKRGQDVTLRCDPISSHATLYWYQQALGQGPEFLTYFNYEAQPDKSGLPSDRFSAERPEGSISTLTIQRTEQRDSAMYRCASSPDRTEQFFGPGTRLTVL.

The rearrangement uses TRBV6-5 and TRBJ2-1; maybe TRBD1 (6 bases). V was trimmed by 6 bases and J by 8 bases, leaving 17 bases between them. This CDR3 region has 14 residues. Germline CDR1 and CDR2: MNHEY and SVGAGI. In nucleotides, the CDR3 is TGTGCCAGCAGCCTAGCTAGGGGGTTCGATGAGCAGTTCTTC. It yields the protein CASSLARGFDEQFF.

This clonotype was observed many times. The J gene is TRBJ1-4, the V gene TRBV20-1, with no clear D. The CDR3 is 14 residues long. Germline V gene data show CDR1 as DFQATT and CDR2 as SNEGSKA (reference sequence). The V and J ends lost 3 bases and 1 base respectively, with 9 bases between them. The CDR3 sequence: CSASEQETNEKLFF. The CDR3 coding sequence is TGCAGTGCTAGCGAGCAAGAAACTAATGAAAAACTGTTTTTT.

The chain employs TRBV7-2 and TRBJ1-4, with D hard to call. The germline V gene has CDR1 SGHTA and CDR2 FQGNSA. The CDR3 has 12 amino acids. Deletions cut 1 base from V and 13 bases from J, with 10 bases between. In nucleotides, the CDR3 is TGTGCCAGCAGCTTAGAAGGATTGAGACTGTTTTTT. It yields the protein CASSLEGLRLFF.

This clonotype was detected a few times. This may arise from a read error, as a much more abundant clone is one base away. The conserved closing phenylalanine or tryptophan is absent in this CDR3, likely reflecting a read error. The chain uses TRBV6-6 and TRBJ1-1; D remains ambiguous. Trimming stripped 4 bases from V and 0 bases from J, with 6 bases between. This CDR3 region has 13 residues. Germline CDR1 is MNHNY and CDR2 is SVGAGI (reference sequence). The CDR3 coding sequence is TGTGCCAGCAGTTCTGGAGTGAACACTGAAGCTTTCCTT. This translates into CASSSGVNTEAFL.

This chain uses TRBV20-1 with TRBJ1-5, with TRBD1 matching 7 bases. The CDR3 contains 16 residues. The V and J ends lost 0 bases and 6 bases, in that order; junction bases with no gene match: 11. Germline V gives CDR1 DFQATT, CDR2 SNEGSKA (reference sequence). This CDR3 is CSARDGGRGGGQPQHF. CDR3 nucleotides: TGCAGTGCTAGAGATGGAGGCAGGGGGGGGGGTCAGCCCCAGCATTTT.

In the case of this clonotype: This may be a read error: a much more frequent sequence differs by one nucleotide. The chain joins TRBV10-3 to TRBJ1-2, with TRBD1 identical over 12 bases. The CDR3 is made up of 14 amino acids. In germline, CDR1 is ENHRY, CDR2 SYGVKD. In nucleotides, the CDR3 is TGTGCCAGCAGTGGGGACAGGGGGCGCGAGGGCTACACCTTC. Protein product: CASSGDRGREGYTF.

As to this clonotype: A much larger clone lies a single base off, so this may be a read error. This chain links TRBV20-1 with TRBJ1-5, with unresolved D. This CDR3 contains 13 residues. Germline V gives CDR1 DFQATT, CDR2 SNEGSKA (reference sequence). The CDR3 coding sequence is TGCAGTGCTAGGAAGGGTAGCAATCGGCCCCAGCATTTT. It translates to CSARKGSNRPQHF.

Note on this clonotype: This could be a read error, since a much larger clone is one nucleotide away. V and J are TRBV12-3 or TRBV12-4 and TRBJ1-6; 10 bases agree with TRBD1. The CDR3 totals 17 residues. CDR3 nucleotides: TGTGCCAGCAGGTCCTCCGACAGGGGGCCTTATAATCCACCCCTCCACTTT. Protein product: CASRSSDRGPYNPPLHF.

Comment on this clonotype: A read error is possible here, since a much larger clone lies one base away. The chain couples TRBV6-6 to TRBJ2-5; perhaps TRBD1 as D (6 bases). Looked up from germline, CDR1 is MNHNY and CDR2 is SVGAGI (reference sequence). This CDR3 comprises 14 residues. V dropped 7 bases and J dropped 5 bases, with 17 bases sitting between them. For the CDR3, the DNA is TGTGCCAGCATTCGGCAGGGGATCGAGGAGACCCAGTACTTC. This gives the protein CASIRQGIEETQYF.

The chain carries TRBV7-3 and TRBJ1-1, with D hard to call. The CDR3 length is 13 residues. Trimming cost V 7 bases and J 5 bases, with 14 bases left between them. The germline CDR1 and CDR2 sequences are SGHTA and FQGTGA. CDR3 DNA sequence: TGTGCCAGCACCCATACCCCTGGGACTGAAGCTTTCTTT. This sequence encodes CASTHTPGTEAFF.

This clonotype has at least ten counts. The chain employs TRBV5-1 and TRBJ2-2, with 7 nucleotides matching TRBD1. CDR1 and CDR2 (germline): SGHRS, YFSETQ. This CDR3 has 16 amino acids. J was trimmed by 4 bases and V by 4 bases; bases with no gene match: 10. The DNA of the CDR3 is TGCGCCAGCAGCGAGACCGGGACAGTTAGCACCGGGGAGCTGTTTTTT. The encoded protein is CASSETGTVSTGELFF.

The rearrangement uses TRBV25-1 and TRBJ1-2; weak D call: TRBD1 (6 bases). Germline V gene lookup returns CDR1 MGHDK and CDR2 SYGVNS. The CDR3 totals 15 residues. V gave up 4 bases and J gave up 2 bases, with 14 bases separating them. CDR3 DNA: TGTGCCAGCAGTGGGAAGACAGGAACGAACTATGGCTACACCTTC. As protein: CASSGKTGTNYGYTF.

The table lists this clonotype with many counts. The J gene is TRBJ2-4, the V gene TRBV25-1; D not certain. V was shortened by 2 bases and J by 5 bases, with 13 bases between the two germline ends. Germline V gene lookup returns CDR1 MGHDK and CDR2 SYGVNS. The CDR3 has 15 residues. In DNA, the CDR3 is TGTGCCAGCAGTGAAATAACGGGCGGCCAAAACATTCAGTACTTC. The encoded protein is CASSEITGGQNIQYF.

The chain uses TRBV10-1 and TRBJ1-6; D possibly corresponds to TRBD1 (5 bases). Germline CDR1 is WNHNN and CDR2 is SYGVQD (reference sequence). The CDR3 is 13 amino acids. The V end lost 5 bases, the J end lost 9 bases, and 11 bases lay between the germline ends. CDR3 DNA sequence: TGCGCCAGCAGTTCGGGTCAGGGTTCACCCCTCCACTTT. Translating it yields CASSSGQGSPLHF.

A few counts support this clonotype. The CDR3 spells CSARSLAGRQETQYF. As DNA, the CDR3 is TGCAGTGCTAGATCTCTAGCGGGGAGACAAGAGACCCAGTACTTC. The chain links TRBV20-1 to TRBJ2-5; 9 nucleotides line up with TRBD2. CDR3 length: 15 residues. Trimming took 2 bases from V and 2 from J; bases not matched to a gene: 6. Germline CDR1 DFQATT, CDR2 SNEGSKA (reference sequence).

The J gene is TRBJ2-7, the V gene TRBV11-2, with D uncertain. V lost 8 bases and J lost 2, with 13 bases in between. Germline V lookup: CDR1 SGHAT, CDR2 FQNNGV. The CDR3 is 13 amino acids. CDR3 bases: TGTGCCAGCGGGGTCGAGCCGACCTACGAGCAGTACTTC. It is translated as CASGVEPTYEQYF.

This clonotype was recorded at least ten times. The CDR3 spells CASSPTGPRGYTF. The CDR3 nucleotides are TGTGCCAGCAGTCCCACAGGGCCGCGGGGCTACACCTTC. The chain is built from TRBV2 and TRBJ1-2; D is perhaps TRBD1 (6 bases). Trimming took off 5 bases at V and 8 bases at J, with 15 bases between the two ends. The CDR3 contains 13 residues. CDR1 and CDR2 from the germline V gene are SNHLY and FYNNEI.

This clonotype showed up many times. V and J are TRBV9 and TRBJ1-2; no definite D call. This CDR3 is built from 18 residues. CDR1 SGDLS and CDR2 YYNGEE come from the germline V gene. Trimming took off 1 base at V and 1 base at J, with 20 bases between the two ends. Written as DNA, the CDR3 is TGTGCCAGCAGCGTAAGGAGGGTCTGGGCAGCCCTTAACTATGGCTACACCTTC. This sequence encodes CASSVRRVWAALNYGYTF.

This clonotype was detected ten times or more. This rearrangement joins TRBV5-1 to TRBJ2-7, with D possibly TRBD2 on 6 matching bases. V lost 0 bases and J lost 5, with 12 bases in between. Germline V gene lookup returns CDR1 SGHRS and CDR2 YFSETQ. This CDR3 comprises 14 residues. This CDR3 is CASSLALSGDEQYF. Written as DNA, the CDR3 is TGCGCCAGCAGCTTGGCTTTGTCGGGGGACGAGCAGTACTTC.